The source of this T cell receptor (beta chain) is a study of T-cell memory formation after mild COVID-19 (dated by TCRdb to about 2021). Concerning the study at large: TCR sequence clusters from the two donors were largely donor specific. In a couple of donors, T-cell clones that expanded and contracted after mild COVID-19 were tracked by sequencing TCRalpha and TCRbeta repertoires over time. The cohort was made up of two young adult volunteers, one female and one male, who were previously healthy. What the research found in general, with its limitations: Contracting CD4+ clones were found mainly in CM and EM memory subsets, while CD8+ clones were enriched in EMRA. Only two mild cases were covered by the study, and larger cohorts that include severe cases with pre-infection samples were considered necessary. Whether the second-wave clones peaking on day 37 were SARS-CoV-2 specific was not confirmed. Balanced CD4/CD8 phenotypes were observed for clones contracting from day 15 to 85, whereas a bias towards CD4+ was observed for a second wave of clones expanding from day 15 to 37. Some responding clones were detected in pre-infection memory, which suggested that pre-existing cross-reactive memory T cells had joined the SARS-CoV-2 response.

Looking up the germline V gene yields CDR1 SGDLS and CDR2 YYNGEE. Trimmed from V: 2 bases; trimmed from J: 4 bases; junction bases lacking a gene match: 15. From its cysteine to its phenylalanine, the CDR3 spans 18 amino acids. Only CDR3 DNA remains: 54 bases, in frame from the first base. Ficoll-Paque density gradient centrifugation was the method used to isolate PBMCs. Sequencing instrument: Illumina NovaSeq 6000. cDNA libraries for TCRalpha and TCRbeta were prepared by 5'RACE using constant-segment primers, with sample barcodes and unique molecular identifiers added. RNA was extracted from every sample with Trizol reagent. The libraries were amplified in two PCR steps, and the second step added a second sample barcode and Illumina TruSeq adapters. The libraries were sequenced on an Illumina NovaSeq using 2 x 150 bp paired-end reads. The study's processing was this. With migec v1.2.7, reads were demultiplexed and then collapsed into UMI-guided consensus sequences. Using mixcr v2.1.11, UMI consensuses were aligned to TRA and TRB V and J templates and then assembled into clonotypes. A clonotype was counted as expanded or contracted only if both edgeR and NoisET called the change significant, with noise models trained on biological replicates. For edgeR calls, the thresholds were a false discovery rate-adjusted p below 0.01 and a log2 fold-change of 1. As an exploratory analysis of dynamics, PCA with hierarchical clustering was applied to max-normalized trajectories of the 1000 most abundant clonotypes. Separately sequenced CD4+ and CD8+ repertoires were used to assign a CD4 or CD8 phenotype to each responding clone. TCRdb passed the public sequencing reads through fastp at Q25 and MiXCR, retaining productive beta sequences. Merged by CDR3 protein, the rows form single entries marked with the most common genes and DNA. The V and J calls come from TCRdb's annotation, not from the publication. Counted in this sample were 300,000 or so distinct CDR3 sequences; under 20% of them appeared once. The ten largest make up 20% to 25% of the sample.

Details on this clonotype: Its antigen is currently not known. Base qualities are missing; no much larger clone stands one base away.

Here the chain combines TRBV9 and TRBJ2-1, with 7 junctional bases fitting TRBD1. This clonotype was sampled from a man aged 18 to 29 who had mild COVID-19 (a few samples of this study predate the infection). The sample titles of this study are shuffled in the database, so cell type and time point are left out; the donor was told from shared clones. The sample was PBMCs or a T cell subset sorted from them (not recorded which). The sequenced DNA: TGTGCCAGCAGCGTCAGAGGTCTAGGGACAGAGACTTACAATGAGCAGTTCTTC. This gives the protein CASSVRGLGTETYNEQFF.